Listed here are 26 T cell receptor beta chains from one sample, sequenced in a study of CD8+CD57+ T cells in acquired aplastic anemia. Profiling of TCR beta VDJ combinations and CDR3 sequences used genomic DNA as template. TCRdb re-analysed the reads in MiXCR, keeping a single row per CDR3 protein. There are 400,000 to 450,000 distinct CDR3 sequences in the sample; around 72% occur only once, and around 4% lies in the top ten. The sequenced sample was sorted CD4+, CD8+, or CD8+CD57+ T cells (not recorded which) from PBMCs. Every receptor here comes from a human donor in good health, serving as a control.

This clonotype appeared a few times. The V gene is TRBV29-1, the J gene TRBJ1-5; possible D gene TRBD1, 6 bases. Trimming pared 6 bases from V and 4 bases from J, leaving 13 bases between. The CDR3 covers 13 residues. Germline loops: CDR1 SQVTM, CDR2 ANQGSEA. The CDR3 loop is CSVTDRLNQPQHF. The DNA of the CDR3 is TGCAGCGTAACAGACAGGCTGAATCAGCCCCAGCATTTT. Full variable domain (missing parts from reference TRBV29-1 and TRBJ1-5): SAVISQKPSRDICQRGTSLTIQCQVDSQVTMMFWYRQQPGQSLTLIATANQGSEATYESGFVIDKFPISRPNLTFSTLTVSNMSPEDSSIYLCSVTDRLNQPQHFGDGTRLSIL.

This rearrangement joins TRBV7-2 to TRBJ1-5; 7 bases are a match to TRBD1. J was trimmed by 8 bases and V by 5 bases; bases with no gene match: 9. The V gene's germline CDR1 is SGHTA and CDR2 FQGNSA. The CDR3 totals 14 residues. Here the CDR3 reads CASSALAGGKPQHF. DNA for the CDR3: TGTGCCAGCAGCGCTTTGGCAGGGGGTAAGCCCCAGCATTTT.

This clonotype was seen many times. The genes are TRBV12-3 or TRBV12-4 and TRBJ2-1; D ambiguous. V was trimmed by 6 bases and J by 4 bases, leaving 19 bases between them. The CDR3 totals 16 residues. This CDR3 is CASRPTGWDRYNEQFF. In DNA form, the CDR3 reads TGTGCCAGCAGACCCACCGGGTGGGATAGGTACAATGAGCAGTTCTTC.

V is TRBV4-3 and J is TRBJ1-6; D is unclear. From germline, CDR1 is LGHNA and CDR2 YSLEER. The CDR3 contains 16 residues. Trimming removed 1 base from V and 8 bases from J, with 15 bases in between. This CDR3 reads CASSQGLAGSDSPLHF. For the CDR3, the DNA is TGCGCCAGCAGCCAAGGTCTGGCGGGTAGTGATTCACCCCTCCACTTT.

This clonotype was seen at least ten times. CDR3 region: CASSLETEYGYTF. Written as DNA, the CDR3 is TGTGCCAGCAGCTTAGAAACGGAATATGGCTACACCTTC. V and J are TRBV11-2 and TRBJ1-2; D remains ambiguous. The CDR3 has 13 residues. The V end was cut by 0 bases, the J end by 5 bases, with 7 bases between. The germline V gene encodes CDR1 SGHAT and CDR2 FQNNGV. The variable domain in full, completed from reference TRBV11-2 and TRBJ1-2, reads EAGVAQSPRYKIIEKRQSVAFWCNPISGHATLYWYQQILGQGPKLLIQFQNNGVVDDSQLPKDRFSAERLKGVDSTLKIQPAKLEDSAVYLCASSLETEYGYTFGSGTRLTVV.

With respect to this clonotype: At one boundary the junction diverges from the germline segment, which might be a read error. The rearrangement links TRBV15 to TRBJ1-1; D gene unclear. The germline gives CDR1 LNHNV, CDR2 YYDKDF (reference sequence). The CDR3 sequence is 13 residues long. The CDR3 DNA sequence: TGTGCCAGCAGCTGGACGCTGGTCTCTGAAGCTTTCTTT. This translates into CASSWTLVSEAFF.

This clonotype was seen at least ten times. The rearrangement links TRBV7-2 to TRBJ1-1; D gene uncertain. This CDR3 comprises 14 residues. V was trimmed by 4 bases and J by 0 bases, leaving 9 bases between them. The germline gives CDR1 SGHTA, CDR2 FQGNSA. The CDR3 region has the DNA TGTGCCAGCAGCTCATCGACGGTGAACACTGAAGCTTTCTTT. Translation: CASSSSTVNTEAFF.

This clonotype appeared many times. The V gene is TRBV9, the J gene TRBJ2-5; 8 bases map to TRBD1. CDR1 is SGDLS, CDR2 YYNGEE, per germline. The CDR3 contains 14 residues. V shed 3 bases and J 1 base; nucleotides not matched to a gene: 2. Here the CDR3 reads CASSADRGQETQYF. The CDR3 DNA is TGTGCCAGCAGCGCCGACAGGGGCCAAGAGACCCAGTACTTC. Supplemented by reference TRBV9 and TRBJ2-5, the full variable domain reads DSGVTQTPKHLITATGQRVTLRCSPRSGDLSVYWYQQSLDQGLQFLIQYYNGEERAKGNILERFSAQQFPDLHSELNLSSLELGDSALYFCASSADRGQETQYFGPGTRLLVL.

This clonotype appeared many times. This chain connects TRBV30 to TRBJ2-7; TRBD2 agrees at 7 bases. With V trimmed by 6 bases and J by 6 bases, 5 bases remained unmatched. In germline, CDR1 is GTSNPN, CDR2 SVGIG (reference sequence). The CDR3 is 11 residues long. The CDR3 reads CACAPGGEQYF. In nucleotides, the CDR3 is TGTGCCTGCGCCCCGGGGGGCGAGCAGTACTTC.

This clonotype appeared many times. This chain uses TRBV6-6 with TRBJ1-4; D unresolved. Germline lookup yields CDR1 MNHNY and CDR2 SVGAGI (reference sequence). This CDR3 contains 13 residues. The V gene lost 2 bases and the J gene lost 10 bases, with 11 bases spanning the gap. The CDR3 loop reads CASSYDRRGKLFF. CDR3 in DNA: TGTGCCAGCAGTTACGACCGGCGAGGAAAACTGTTTTTT.

This rearrangement joins TRBV9 to TRBJ1-3; TRBD1 might be the D (6 bases). Trimming removed 3 bases at V and 12 bases at J, with 25 bases between. CDR3 size: 16 residues. Germline V gives CDR1 SGDLS, CDR2 YYNGEE. CDR3 residues: CASSEDYRGPPKDIYF. CDR3 nucleotide sequence: TGTGCCAGCAGCGAGGACTATCGGGGGCCACCAAAAGACATATATTTT.

A single count supports this clonotype. This chain joins TRBV20-1 and TRBJ2-7; tentative D call: TRBD1 (6 bases). The CDR3 spans 15 residues. The germline V gene has CDR1 DFQATT and CDR2 SNEGSKA (reference sequence). Trimming removed 5 bases at V and 1 base at J, with 18 bases between. The CDR3 sequence is CSAGRTDDNSYEQYF. The DNA for the CDR3 is TGCAGTGCTGGGCGGACAGACGATAATTCCTACGAGCAGTACTTC.

This clonotype occurred many times. The chain recombines TRBV6-1 with TRBJ2-3, with 7 positions matching TRBD2. The CDR3 runs to 18 residues. CDR1 is MNHNS, CDR2 SASEGT, per germline. V lost 0 bases and J lost 0; bases outside the gene matches: 9. The CDR3 is CASSEALRASGSTDTQYF. DNA for the CDR3: TGTGCCAGCAGTGAAGCGCTTCGGGCTAGCGGAAGCACAGATACGCAGTATTTT.

Note on this clonotype: It is likely a read error, because the conserved phenylalanine at the end of the CDR3 is missing. Because the CDR3's place on the DNA is in doubt, the DNA is left out and the CDR3 is given as listed by TCRdb. The genes are TRBV2 and TRBJ2-3. Counting both end residues, the CDR3 totals 12 amino acids. The germline gives CDR1 SNHLY, CDR2 FYNNEI. The CDR3 sequence is CASSASPAVHRA.

Ten or more counts support this clonotype. The J gene is TRBJ2-6, the V gene TRBV4-3; 7 positions agree with TRBD1. The CDR3 is 19 residues long. Germline lookup yields CDR1 LGHNA and CDR2 YSLEER. With V trimmed by 1 base and J by 4 bases, 13 bases remained unmatched. The CDR3 DNA reads as TGCGCCAGCAGCCAAGTTAGACAGGGCAGCCCAGGAGGGGCCAACGTCCTGACTTTC. As protein: CASSQVRQGSPGGANVLTF.

This clonotype came up many times. This chain links TRBV28 with TRBJ1-2; the D gene is possibly TRBD1 (5 bases). Between the trimmed V and J ends, which lost 1 base and 4 bases, there was a span of 13 bases. The CDR3 contains 15 residues. Germline values: CDR1 MDHEN, CDR2 SYDVKM. The CDR3 spells CASSLFGASGYGYTF. CDR3 bases: TGTGCCAGCAGTTTATTTGGGGCTTCGGGCTATGGCTACACCTTC.

A few counts support this clonotype. The chain couples TRBV19 to TRBJ1-3; TRBD1 is a possible D gene (5 bases). This CDR3 comprises 16 residues. Trimming cost V 7 bases and J 7 bases, with 23 bases left between them. The V gene's germline CDR1 is LNHDA and CDR2 SQIVND (reference sequence). This chain's CDR3 is CASTPGDTGPRNTIYF. CDR3 coding DNA: TGTGCCAGTACCCCTGGGGATACGGGGCCTAGGAACACCATATATTTT.

This clonotype was counted many times. The chain carries TRBV7-3 and TRBJ1-1, with TRBD1 identical over 11 bases. V was pared by 4 bases and J by 4 bases, with 2 bases of the junction left unmatched. The CDR3 covers 14 residues. Germline V gene data show CDR1 as SGHTA and CDR2 as FQGTGA. The CDR3 loop reads CASSSDRGPTEAFF. The CDR3 nucleotides read TGTGCCAGCAGCTCGGACAGGGGGCCCACTGAAGCTTTCTTT. Looking up the rest from reference TRBV7-3 and TRBJ1-1 gives the full variable domain: GAGVSQTPSNKVTEKGKYVELRCDPISGHTALYWYRQSLGQGPEFLIYFQGTGAADDSGLPNDRFFAVRPEGSVSTLKIQRTERGDSAVYLCASSSDRGPTEAFFGQGTRLTVV.

A note on this clonotype: It is likely a read error, because the conserved phenylalanine at the end of the CDR3 is missing. The limits of the CDR3 on the DNA are not certain, so only TCRdb's listed CDR3 is given. The genes are TRBV2 and TRBJ2-1. Germline V lookup: CDR1 SNHLY, CDR2 FYNNEI. The CDR3 has 16 residues if both end residues are counted. The CDR3: CASSLARLSTDTQYFC.

This clonotype occurred many times. V usage is TRBV16 and J usage is TRBJ1-4; 9 bases agree with TRBD1. This CDR3 region has 15 residues. The germline CDR1 and CDR2 sequences are KGHSY and FQNENV. V gave up 4 bases and J gave up 5 bases; unmatched junction bases: 5. Here the CDR3 reads CASSLIGQGNEKLFF. The CDR3 DNA reads as TGTGCCAGCAGCCTGATCGGACAGGGGAATGAAAAACTGTTTTTT.

This CDR3 reads CSATTDSPHTEAFF. Written as DNA, the CDR3 is TGCAGTGCTACCACGGACTCCCCCCACACTGAAGCTTTCTTT. The chain links TRBV20-1 to TRBJ1-1; D gene ambiguous. CDR3 length: 14 amino acids. Germline V lookup: CDR1 DFQATT, CDR2 SNEGSKA (reference sequence). V was trimmed by 4 bases and J by 3 bases, leaving 15 bases between them.

The chain combines TRBV5-6 with TRBJ2-5; D may match TRBD1 or TRBD2 (6 bases each). Looked up from germline, CDR1 is SGHDT and CDR2 is YYEEEE. The V end was cut by 3 bases, the J end by 5 bases, with 26 bases between. CDR3 length: 18 amino acids. CDR3 in amino acids: CASSWGDKGRGKRETQYF. The CDR3 DNA is TGTGCCAGCAGCTGGGGGGACAAGGGACGGGGCAAGAGGGAGACCCAGTACTTC.

This sequence joins TRBV7-2 and TRBJ1-1; TRBD1 might be the D (6 bases). CDR3 length: 14 residues. Trimming took 6 bases from V and 5 from J, leaving 16 bases between them. CDR1 is SGHTA, CDR2 FQGNSA, per germline. CDR3 in amino acids: CASRSGQRLTEAFF. The CDR3 DNA sequence: TGTGCCAGCAGATCTGGACAGAGGTTGACTGAAGCTTTCTTT.

The chain is built from TRBV4-1 and TRBJ1-6; no definite D call. Germline CDR1 reads MGHRA; CDR2 reads YSYEKL. This CDR3 comprises 13 residues. V was shortened by 2 bases and J by 7 bases, with 6 bases between the two germline ends. The CDR3 here is CASSQSGNSPLHF. Here the CDR3 DNA reads TGCGCCAGCAGCCAATCGGGGAATTCACCCCTCCACTTT.

At least ten counts were recorded for this clonotype. The chain carries TRBV12-3 or TRBV12-4 and TRBJ1-6; D is unclear. This CDR3 has 12 amino acids. V dropped 3 bases and J dropped 8 bases, with 5 bases sitting between them. CDR3 sequence (DNA): TGTGCCAGCAGTTTCGGTGATTCACCCCTCCACTTT. It is translated as CASSFGDSPLHF.

The chain links TRBV12-3 or TRBV12-4 to TRBJ2-1; D not certain. This CDR3 is 13 amino acids long. The V end lost 4 bases, the J end lost 5 bases, and 9 bases lay between the germline ends. CDR3 in amino acids: CASSYFSNNEQFF. CDR3 DNA: TGTGCCAGCAGTTACTTTAGTAACAATGAGCAGTTCTTC.